Listed here are 11 T cell receptor beta chains from one sample, sequenced in a study of blood T cell repertoires in COVID-19. Using immunoSEQ multiplex PCR, the repertoire was profiled, and TCRdb retains in-frame clones only, with some absent. The table lists roughly 100,000 clones, over 75% of them singletons. The sample was peripheral blood. All receptors derive from a human donor in a cohort sampled during active or convalescent COVID-19.

The V and J genes are TRBV3-1 (or the pseudogene TRBV3-2) and TRBJ1-6, with TRBD1 matching over 11 bases. J gave up 10 bases and V 1 base, and 12 bases lay outside the gene matches. The germline V gene has CDR1 LGHDT and CDR2 YNNKEL (reference sequence). The CDR3 length is 18 residues. The CDR3 loop reads CASSQAGTGGSGSSPLHF. CDR3 nucleotide sequence: TGTGCCAGCAGCCAAGCCGGGACAGGGGGAAGTGGGAGCTCACCCCTCCACTTT.

This sequence joins TRBV10-3 and TRBJ1-2, with D possibly TRBD1 on 5 matching bases. Germline loops: CDR1 ENHRY, CDR2 SYGVKD. Trimming removed 4 bases at V and 6 bases at J, with 15 bases between. The CDR3 extends over 14 amino acids. The CDR3 protein is CAISGRQGEDGYTF. In nucleotides, the CDR3 is TGTGCCATCAGTGGACGACAAGGGGAGGATGGCTACACCTTC.

The J gene is TRBJ1-5, the V gene TRBV4-1; possible D gene TRBD1, 5 bases. Trimming removed 2 bases at V and 3 bases at J, with 14 bases between. Germline CDR1 reads MGHRA; CDR2 reads YSYEKL. This CDR3 is 16 amino acids long. This CDR3 reads CASSQRGGNDNQPQHF. The CDR3 bases are TGCGCCAGCAGCCAACGCGGGGGGAACGACAATCAGCCCCAGCATTTT.

This chain joins TRBV7-3 and TRBJ2-3, with TRBD2 matching 9 bases. The CDR3 covers 14 residues. The V and J ends lost 5 bases and 8 bases, in that order; junction bases with no gene match: 8. Germline V gene sequence: CDR1 SGHTA, CDR2 FQGTGA. CDR3: CASSASGGLTTQYF. Here the CDR3 DNA reads TGTGCCAGCAGCGCCAGCGGGGGGTTAACTACGCAGTATTTT.

The CDR3 loop is CASSIPRGPSRSPLHF. Written as DNA, the CDR3 is TGTGCCAGCAGTATCCCGCGGGGTCCTAGCAGATCACCCCTCCACTTT. The V and J genes are TRBV28 and TRBJ1-6; D is ambiguous. Trimming shortened V by 5 bases and J by 10 bases, and 21 bases separated the two germline ends. This CDR3 region has 16 residues. Germline CDR1 is MDHEN and CDR2 is SYDVKM.

CDR3 residues: CASSSVDRPFLGNTIYF. The CDR3 DNA is TGTGCCAGCAGTTCCGTAGACAGGCCCTTCCTCGGAAACACCATATATTTT. The gene calls are TRBV5-6 and TRBJ1-3; TRBD1 might be the D (6 bases). V lost 5 bases to trimming and J lost 4 bases, with 22 bases between them. This CDR3 is 17 amino acids long. The V gene's germline CDR1 is SGHDT and CDR2 YYEEEE.

V usage is TRBV5-4 and J usage is TRBJ2-7; D perhaps matches TRBD1 (6 bases). The CDR3 contains 15 residues. Between the trimmed V and J ends, which lost 1 base and 2 bases, there was a span of 13 bases. Germline-derived CDR1 and CDR2 are SGHNT and YYREEE (reference sequence). CDR3 in amino acids: CASSLPGTSPYEQYF. The DNA of the CDR3 is TGTGCCAGCAGCTTGCCCGGGACAAGTCCCTACGAGCAGTACTTC. The variable domain in full, completed from reference TRBV5-4 and TRBJ2-7, reads ETGVTQSPTHLIKTRGQQVTLRCSSQSGHNTVSWYQQALGQGPQFIFQYYREEENGRGNFPPRFSGLQFPNYSSELNVNALELDDSALYLCASSLPGTSPYEQYFGPGTRLTVT.

This clone was counted between two and nine times. The rearrangement uses TRBV11-1 and TRBJ2-1, with 7 bases fitting TRBD1. CDR1 and CDR2 (germline): SGHAT, FQDESV (reference sequence). Trimming took 4 bases from V and 6 from J; bases not matched to a gene: 12. The CDR3 runs to 16 residues. CDR3 in amino acids: CASSSSRDSSPNEQFF. The CDR3 DNA reads as TGTGCCAGCAGCTCAAGCCGGGACAGTTCCCCCAATGAGCAGTTCTTC.

The gene calls are TRBV7-2 and TRBJ1-2, with D possibly being TRBD1 (6 bases). The V end was cut by 3 bases, the J end by 2 bases, with 7 bases between. CDR1 SGHTA and CDR2 FQGNSA come from the germline V gene. The CDR3 extends over 13 amino acids. CDR3 in amino acids: CASSLDSNYGYTF. In nucleotides, the CDR3 is TGTGCCAGCAGCTTGGACAGCAACTATGGCTACACCTTC.

The CDR3 loop is CASSVGPGELFF. The CDR3 bases are TGTGCCAGCAGCGTAGGGCCCGGGGAGCTGTTTTTT. This chain connects TRBV9 to TRBJ2-2, with D uncertain. V was cut by 0 bases and J by 6 bases, with 3 bases left in between. Germline values: CDR1 SGDLS, CDR2 YYNGEE. The CDR3 loop spans 12 amino acids. Supplemented by reference TRBV9 and TRBJ2-2, the full variable domain reads DSGVTQTPKHLITATGQRVTLRCSPRSGDLSVYWYQQSLDQGLQFLIQYYNGEERAKGNILERFSAQQFPDLHSELNLSSLELGDSALYFCASSVGPGELFFGEGSRLTVL.

Here the CDR3 DNA reads TGTGCCACTATGACAGGGGGGGGCACCGGGGAGCTGTTTTTT. It is translated as CATMTGGGTGELFF. This sequence joins TRBV19 and TRBJ2-2; 9 bases are shared with TRBD1. The CDR3 has 14 amino acids. Trimming cost V 10 bases and J 4 bases; bases outside gene matches: 7. Per germline, CDR1 LNHDA and CDR2 SQIVND (reference sequence).